This T cell receptor beta chain was sequenced during a study of shared clonotypes between healthy human individuals. Terminally differentiated effector memory CD45RA+ cells were excluded from the naive CD8 cells, which were CD45RO-negative and positively selected for CCR7. This CDR3 spans 15 amino acids. V gave up 4 bases and J gave up 1 base, with 14 bases separating them. Germline values: CDR1 SNHLY, CDR2 FYNNEI. Measured with immunoSEQ multiplex PCR; TCRdb has only the in-frame clones, and not every one. This table has under 2,000,000 clones, roughly 95% appearing once. With regard to this clone: The antigen is undetermined.

Study findings and constraints: It was only blood that was sampled, and tissue repertoires likely differ.

The TCR originated in a young man in good health. The sample comprised naive CD8+ T cells sorted from blood. This rearrangement joins TRBV2 to TRBJ2-7; either TRBD1 or TRBD2 may supply D (6 bases each). The CDR3 reads CASSVFRGASYEQYF. The CDR3 DNA is TGTGCCAGCAGTGTTTTTAGGGGGGCTTCCTACGAGCAGTACTTC.